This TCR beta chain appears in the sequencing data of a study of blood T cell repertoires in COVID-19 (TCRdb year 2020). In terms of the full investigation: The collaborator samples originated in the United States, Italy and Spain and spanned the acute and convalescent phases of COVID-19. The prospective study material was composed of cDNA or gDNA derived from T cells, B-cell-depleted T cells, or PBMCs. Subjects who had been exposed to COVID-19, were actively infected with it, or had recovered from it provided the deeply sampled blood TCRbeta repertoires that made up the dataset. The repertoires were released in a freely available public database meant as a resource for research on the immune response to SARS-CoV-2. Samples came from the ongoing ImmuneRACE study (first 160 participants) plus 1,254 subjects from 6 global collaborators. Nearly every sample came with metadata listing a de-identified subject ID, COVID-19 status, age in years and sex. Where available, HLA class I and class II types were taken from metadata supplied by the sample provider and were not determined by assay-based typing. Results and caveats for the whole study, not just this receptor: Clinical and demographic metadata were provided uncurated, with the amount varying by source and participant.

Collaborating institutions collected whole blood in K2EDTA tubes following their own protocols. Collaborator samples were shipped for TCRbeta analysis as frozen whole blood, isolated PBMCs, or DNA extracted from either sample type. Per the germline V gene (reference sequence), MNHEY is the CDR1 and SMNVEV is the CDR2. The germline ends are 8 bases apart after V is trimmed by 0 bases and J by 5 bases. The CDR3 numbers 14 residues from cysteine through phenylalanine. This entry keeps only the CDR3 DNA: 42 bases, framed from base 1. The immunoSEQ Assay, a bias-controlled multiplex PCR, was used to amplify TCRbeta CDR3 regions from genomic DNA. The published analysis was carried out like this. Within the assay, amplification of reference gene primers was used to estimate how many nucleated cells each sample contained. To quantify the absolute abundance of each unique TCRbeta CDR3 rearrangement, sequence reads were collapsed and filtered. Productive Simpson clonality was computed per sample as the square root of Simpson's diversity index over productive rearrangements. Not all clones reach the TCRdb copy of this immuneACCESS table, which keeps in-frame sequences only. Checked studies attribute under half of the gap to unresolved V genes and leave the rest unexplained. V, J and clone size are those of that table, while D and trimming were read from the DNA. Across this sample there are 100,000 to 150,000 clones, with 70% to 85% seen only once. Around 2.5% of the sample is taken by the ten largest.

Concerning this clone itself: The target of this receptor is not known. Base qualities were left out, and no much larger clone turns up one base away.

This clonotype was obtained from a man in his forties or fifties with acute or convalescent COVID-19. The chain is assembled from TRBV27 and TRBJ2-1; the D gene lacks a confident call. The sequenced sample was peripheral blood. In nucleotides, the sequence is TGTGCCAGCAGTTTATCTCGGTCGGACAATGAGCAGTTCTTC. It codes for CASSLSRSDNEQFF.